This T cell receptor (beta chain) was identified during a study of spatial heterogeneity in lung cancer. About the research overall: More beta-chain than alpha-chain sequences were consistently detected. Study results and caveats: Tumoral mutation counts were tracked by counts of expanded intratumoral alpha and beta TCRs. There was tracking of ubiquitous and regional nonsynonymous mutations by the respective counts of ubiquitous and regional expanded TCRs.

Every individual TCR cDNA molecule carried its own unique molecular identifier, which allowed correction of PCR and sequencing errors. Each CDR3 protein gets one entry after TCRdb re-called the 5' RACE reads with MiXCR. The sample lists fewer than 15,000 distinct CDR3 sequences, more than 5% occurring once. Unmatched junction bases numbered 8, after V lost 2 bases and J lost 10 bases. This CDR3 contains 14 residues. Germline CDR1 and CDR2: MNHEY and SMNVEV (reference sequence). Concerning this clonotype: What it binds is not known. Because the library targeted alpha chains, this beta chain is an off-target read whose size means little.

Time point described: sample taken at primary tumor resection. This chain links TRBV27 with TRBJ2-1; 7 bases are a match to TRBD2. Sequencing used lung tumor tissue, obtained at surgery. The TCR was taken from a female donor with early-stage non-small cell lung cancer. The CDR3 coding sequence is TGTGCCAGCAGTTTAATAAAGCGGGGAAACGAGCAGTTCTTC. Amino acids: CASSLIKRGNEQFF.